The present TCR beta chain was sequenced within a study of T cell repertoires in cytomegalovirus infection (dated by TCRdb to the late 2010s). With regard to the full study: The HLA type of each donor mattered for the analysis, because public TCR beta signatures pointed to carriage of CMV infection along with the matching HLA type.

Findings and caveats that apply to the study as a whole: The ex vivo response was dominated by HLA-C-restricted CMV-specific TCR beta clonotypes, which also provided the single most frequent clonotype in two of eight donors. In both this cohort and an independent cohort of approximately 350 donors, the cumulative frequency of public TCR beta family members distinguished carriers of CMV infection plus the relevant HLA type.

Instrument on record: Illumina HiSeq 1500. Through fastp at Q25 and MiXCR, TCRdb rebuilt clones from the public reads, retaining in-frame beta chains. For every CDR3 protein sequence, its rows merge into one entry that carries the most common genes and DNA. This sample gives approximately 200,000 distinct CDR3 sequences in total; about 28% of them show up just once. The ten largest clones take up about 31% of the sample. From cysteine to phenylalanine, the CDR3 is 15 amino acids long. Only the CDR3 DNA stays, 45 bases, in frame from base 1. Cut back by 3 bases and 1 base, the V and J ends lie 11 bases apart. CDR1 is given as LGHNT and CDR2 as FRNRAP, both from the germline V gene. This clonotype has more than one count but fewer than ten. There is no known antigen for this receptor. No base quality information exists; no much larger clone differs at one position.

Sequenced sample: PBMCs. The receptor was derived from a human donor in good health (CMV status not recorded). Some clones in this sample may be carry-over from other donors' samples. The receptor chain draws on TRBV12-5 and TRBJ2-3, with TRBD2 as a weak D call on 6 bases. Read as DNA, the sequence is TGTGCTAGTGGTTTAAGGCGGGGTGGCACAGATACGCAGTATTTT. Translated, it reads CASGLRRGGTDTQYF.